One and the same sample provided the 5 T cell receptor beta chains below, sequenced in a study of graft-versus-host responses after intestinal transplantation. The assay was immunoSEQ multiplex PCR, and TCRdb's table has in-frame clones only and misses some. The repertoire holds roughly 62,000 clones, with 90% to 95% as singletons. Specimen: PBMCs, collected 118 to 130 days after intestinal transplantation. All receptors derive from a human patient who received an intestinal transplant, so some T cells may come from the graft donor.

J is TRBJ2-7 and V is TRBV5-6; 8 bases line up with TRBD1. The V gene end was trimmed by 5 bases and the J gene end by 5 bases; junction bases not matched to a gene: 12. The CDR3 loop spans 15 amino acids. From germline, CDR1 is SGHDT and CDR2 YYEEEE. The CDR3 nucleotides read TGTGCCAGCAGTCCTGGCGGACAGGGTCGCGACGAGCAGTACTTC. It yields the protein CASSPGGQGRDEQYF.

The chain links TRBV4-2 to TRBJ2-3, with TRBD2 matching over 10 bases. Losses at the gene ends were 1 base for V and 0 bases for J; bases not matched to a gene: 7. This CDR3 spans 18 amino acids. Germline CDR1 and CDR2: LGHNA and YNFKEQ. CDR3 region: CASSQVLAGVLSTDTQYF. The CDR3 coding sequence is TGTGCCAGCAGCCAAGTGCTAGCGGGAGTCCTTAGCACAGATACGCAGTATTTT.

The CDR3 sequence is CASSRTQVAYGYTF. Written as DNA, the CDR3 is TGTGCCAGCAGTCGGACCCAGGTGGCCTATGGCTACACCTTC. The V and J genes are TRBV13 and TRBJ1-2; no firm D call. CDR3 size: 14 residues. The germline V gene has CDR1 PRHDT and CDR2 FYEKMQ (reference sequence). V lost 6 bases, J lost 4 bases, and 15 bases lay in between.

A single count supports this clone. The chain uses TRBV13 and TRBJ2-1, with 7 bases aligning to TRBD1. The length of the CDR3 is 15 residues. V lost 2 bases to trimming and J lost 7 bases; unmatched junction nucleotides: 8. CDR1 is PRHDT, CDR2 FYEKMQ, per germline (reference sequence). The CDR3 nucleotides read TGTGCCAGCAGCTTACCCGTGAGGGGGCTAAATGAGCAGTTCTTC. Its protein is CASSLPVRGLNEQFF.

This chain connects TRBV27 to TRBJ1-3; 7 positions agree with TRBD1. Germline V lookup: CDR1 MNHEY, CDR2 SMNVEV (reference sequence). Trimming took 4 bases from V and 1 from J; bases not matched to a gene: 1. The CDR3 loop spans 14 amino acids. This chain's CDR3 is CASSYRGSGNTIYF. As DNA, the CDR3 is TGTGCCAGCAGTTACAGGGGATCTGGAAACACCATATATTTT.